This T cell receptor beta chain was sequenced in a study of T cell responses to AZD1222 COVID-19 vaccine. General study results and limits: Reportedly, nearly half the spike-specific TCRs target unmutated variant regions. An increase in Spike-specific TCR breadth and depth was observed after two AZD1222 doses.

The CDR3 covers 16 residues. Germline trimming cut 0 bases from V and 5 bases from J; bases unmatched to any gene: 4. Germline V gene lookup returns CDR1 SGHDN and CDR2 FVKESK. As to this clone: Its antigen is unknown.

Clones were read by immunoSEQ multiplex PCR, and TCRdb kept only the in-frame ones, dropping some. The table records approximately 89,000 clones, under 95% of them present only once. The chain employs TRBV14 and TRBJ1-6; 7 nucleotides agree with TRBD1. The material was peripheral blood, obtained on day 0 of MenACWY control vaccination. This clonotype was sampled from an adult in good health. Written as DNA, the CDR3 is TGTGCCAGCAGCCAAGATTGGGGGACAGATAATTCACCCCTCCACTTT. It codes for CASSQDWGTDNSPLHF.